This T cell receptor beta chain was documented in a study of shared clonotypes between healthy human individuals. For this clone: No antigen is known for it.

Study findings and constraints: Clonotype sharing across a handful of donors was observed for about 5.2% of naive CD4 clonotypes.

The donor population consisted of healthy HIV-negative adults with no recent acute infections or vaccinations. V was clipped by 5 bases and J by 4 bases, with 10 bases between them. The germline V gene encodes CDR1 LGHNA and CDR2 YNFKEQ. The CDR3 runs 13 residues. The assay ran at deep level. Each replicate PCR on the sorted subsets used 200 ng DNA (around 30,000 T cell genomes). Data came from immunoSEQ multiplex PCR; TCRdb stores just in-frame clones and leaves some out. The sample consists of 550,000 to 850,000 clones, roughly 72% of them appearing once. Sequencing was carried out using memory CD4+ T cells sorted from blood. Subset: CD45RA-negative fraction. The V and J genes are TRBV4-2 and TRBJ2-3; D tentatively fits TRBD1 or TRBD2 (6 bases each). This clonotype was obtained from a woman in her 30s in good health. The CDR3 DNA is TGTGCCAGCAGCGGAGGGGGTGCAGATACGCAGTATTTT. This sequence encodes CASSGGGADTQYF.